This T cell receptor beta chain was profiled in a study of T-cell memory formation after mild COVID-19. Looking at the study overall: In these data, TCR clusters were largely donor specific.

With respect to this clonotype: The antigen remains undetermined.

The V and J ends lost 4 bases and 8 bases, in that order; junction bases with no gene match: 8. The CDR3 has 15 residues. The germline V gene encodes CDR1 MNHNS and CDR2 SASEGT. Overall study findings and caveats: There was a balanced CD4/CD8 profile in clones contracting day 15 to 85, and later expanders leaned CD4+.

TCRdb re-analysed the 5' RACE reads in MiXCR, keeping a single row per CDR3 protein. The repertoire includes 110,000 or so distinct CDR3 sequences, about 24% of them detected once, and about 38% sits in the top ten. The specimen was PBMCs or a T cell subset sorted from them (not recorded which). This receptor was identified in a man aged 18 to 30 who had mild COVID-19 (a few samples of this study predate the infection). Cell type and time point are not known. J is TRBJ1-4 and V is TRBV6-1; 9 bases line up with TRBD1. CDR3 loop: CASSGHRGPGEKLFF. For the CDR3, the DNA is TGTGCCAGCAGTGGACACAGGGGGCCCGGGGAAAAACTGTTTTTT.